Below are 12 T cell receptor beta chains sequenced from a single sample in a study of cytomegalovirus exposure and HLA in healthy donors. The PCR had 60 Vbeta and 13 Jbeta primers. Profiled with immunoSEQ multiplex PCR; TCRdb holds only in-frame clones, not every one. The sample lists roughly 150,000 clones; approximately 80% were seen once. What was sequenced was PBMCs. The receptors originated from a male donor in good health and CMV-seronegative.

A remark on this clone: Other DNA sequences in the same sample also yield this CDR3. The rearrangement joins TRBV19 to TRBJ2-3; D is uncertain. The CDR3 loop spans 14 amino acids. V was trimmed by 1 base and J by 5 bases, leaving 10 bases between them. Per the germline V gene, CDR1 is LNHDA and CDR2 is SQIVND (reference sequence). CDR3 residues: CASSIGSGVDTQYF. The DNA of the CDR3 is TGTGCCAGTAGTATAGGGTCCGGAGTAGATACGCAGTATTTT.

This clone was found a few times. The chain employs TRBV9 and TRBJ2-3; TRBD2 matches at 13 bases. Looked up from germline, CDR1 is SGDLS and CDR2 is YYNGEE. After removal of 2 bases from V and 4 bases from J, the junction contained 7 bases not matched to a gene. This CDR3 region has 17 residues. The CDR3: CASSVLTSGGAADTQYF. The CDR3 region has the DNA TGTGCCAGCAGCGTCCTAACTAGCGGGGGGGCAGCAGATACGCAGTATTTT.

The rearrangement links TRBV28 to TRBJ1-3; 7 bases agree with TRBD1. J lost 0 bases, V lost 2 bases, and 7 bases had no gene match. The CDR3 length is 17 residues. CDR1 MDHEN and CDR2 SYDVKM come from the germline V gene. CDR3 amino acids: CASSLGTAWFSGNTIYF. The CDR3 DNA is TGTGCCAGCAGTTTAGGGACAGCATGGTTCTCTGGAAACACCATATATTTT.

This chain uses TRBV7-9 with TRBJ1-1; D perhaps matches TRBD1 (6 bases). Trimming took 3 bases from V and 1 from J, leaving 9 bases between them. Germline CDR1 SEHNR, CDR2 FQNEAQ (reference sequence). There are 14 residues in the CDR3. CDR3 in DNA: TGTGCCAGCAGCTTGGACAGCACGAACACTGAAGCTTTCTTT. It is translated as CASSLDSTNTEAFF.

The genes are TRBV9 and TRBJ2-7; D remains ambiguous. The CDR3 is 14 amino acids. CDR1 is SGDLS, CDR2 YYNGEE, per germline. With 0 bases removed from V and 0 bases from J, the gap between germline ends came to 7 bases. As DNA, the CDR3 is TGTGCCAGCAGCGTAGCCTCGTACTCCTACGAGCAGTACTTC. Its protein is CASSVASYSYEQYF.

The genes are TRBV2 and TRBJ2-3; 8 positions agree with TRBD1. The germline V gene encodes CDR1 SNHLY and CDR2 FYNNEI. V was pared by 5 bases and J by 4 bases, with 2 bases of the junction left unmatched. The CDR3 runs 13 residues. The CDR3 region is CASSLDRADTQYF. The CDR3 DNA reads as TGTGCCAGCAGTTTGGACAGGGCAGATACGCAGTATTTT.

This rearrangement joins TRBV19 to TRBJ1-2, with 8 nucleotides matching TRBD1. CDR1 is LNHDA and CDR2 is SQIVND in the germline V gene (reference sequence). The CDR3 is 15 residues long. The junction had 3 bases not matched to a gene; V was cut back by 1 base and J by 2 bases. CDR3 region: CASSIGTGRNYGYTF. The CDR3 DNA follows: TGTGCCAGTAGTATAGGGACAGGGCGCAACTATGGCTACACCTTC.

The chain's CDR3 is CASSATQEYEQYF. CDR3 coding DNA: TGTGCCAGCTCAGCAACACAGGAATACGAGCAGTACTTC. The chain has TRBV18 and TRBJ2-7; a weak D match, TRBD1 (5 bases). Germline CDR1 is KGHSH and CDR2 is LQKENI. The CDR3 consists of 13 residues. V was clipped by 5 bases and J by 4 bases, with 12 bases between them.

This chain connects TRBV28 to TRBJ1-5; TRBD1 matches 7 bases. V gave up 2 bases and J gave up 4 bases; unmatched junction bases: 5. The CDR3 is 15 residues long. The germline V gene encodes CDR1 MDHEN and CDR2 SYDVKM. The CDR3 region has the DNA TGTGCCAGCAGTTTAGGGACAGTTACTAATCAGCCCCAGCATTTT. The encoded protein is CASSLGTVTNQPQHF.

The J gene is TRBJ1-3, the V gene TRBV27; unclear D gene. This CDR3 region has 14 residues. The V and J ends lost 7 bases and 0 bases respectively, with 10 bases between them. CDR1 is MNHEY and CDR2 is SMNVEV in the germline V gene (reference sequence). CDR3 in amino acids: CASMELTSGNTIYF. The DNA for the CDR3 is TGTGCCAGCATGGAGCTTACCTCTGGAAACACCATATATTTT.

The chain combines TRBV7-9 with TRBJ1-2, with D possibly TRBD1 on 6 matching bases. The CDR3 is 14 residues long. Germline loops: CDR1 SEHNR, CDR2 FQNEAQ (reference sequence). V lost 4 bases and J lost 11, with 20 bases in between. The CDR3 loop reads CASSSIDRRGIYTF. The CDR3 DNA is TGTGCCAGCAGCTCGATCGACAGGCGGGGGATTTACACCTTC.

The chain recombines TRBV5-1 with TRBJ1-4; D is uncertain. CDR1 is SGHRS and CDR2 is YFSETQ in the germline V gene. The length of the CDR3 is 14 residues. The V end lost 4 bases, the J end lost 2 bases, and 9 bases lay between the germline ends. CDR3 in DNA: TGCGCCAGCAGCGAGGCGGCGACTAATGAAAAACTGTTTTTT. Translating gives CASSEAATNEKLFF.